This T cell receptor beta chain was sequenced in a study of graft-versus-host responses after intestinal transplantation. Study at large: Transplants were multivisceral, liver-intestinal, or isolated intestinal. Study results and limitations: Some GvH clones appeared in ileal mucosa or blood before recipient bone marrow.

Generated by immunoSEQ multiplex PCR, the TCRdb table keeps only in-frame clones and is missing some. Of roughly 120,000 clones detected, 85% to 95% appear once; the ten largest clones hold less than 1.5%. On this clone: The antigen remains undetermined.

The CDR3 has 15 amino acids. V was pared by 6 bases and J by 4 bases, with 20 bases between. CDR1 is SGHTS and CDR2 is YDEGEE in the germline V gene. V usage is TRBV5-8 and J usage is TRBJ2-7; TRBD2 might be the D (5 bases). The receptor comes from a human donor who was the organ donor for an intestinal transplant. The source was unstimulated CD8+ T cells sorted from spleen or lymph node cells, collected before transplant. This CDR3 reads CASTPGASPGYEQYF. The CDR3, as DNA: TGTGCCAGCACCCCGGGCGCTAGCCCGGGGTACGAGCAGTACTTC.